Listed below are T cell receptor beta chains from one sample, sequenced in a study of blood T cell repertoires in COVID-19. Assay used: immunoSEQ multiplex PCR; TCRdb lists only in-frame clones, some missing. The sample consists of about 26,000 clones, around 85% of them appearing once. The source material was peripheral blood. The receptors were sampled from a man in his fifties with active or convalescent COVID-19. The CDR3 runs from the conserved cysteine through the conserved F or W.

v_call cdr3_aa
TRBV28 CASSLSGYQPQHF
TRBV2 CASRWTSGGVYEQYF
TRBV27 CASSPGMSSPLHF
TRBV23-1 CASSPHWWGQGFTGELFF
TRBV28 CASSTPWGQTRFLFF
TRBV7-2 CASNTRGGYPTGELFF
TRBV30 CAWDTGTLSSYEQYF
TRBV5-4 CASSFGTGTDGYTF
TRBV6-1 CASSYRSDKETQYF
TRBV3-1/TRBV3-2 CASSQEQGSYEQYF
TRBV28 CASSLSGWEKLFF
TRBV6-5 CATQPPTGTDTQYF
TRBV4-2 CASSQVERTGKSGYTF
TRBV6-6 CASSPTRDTIYGYTF
TRBV7-4 CASSLHRDVGQPQHF
TRBV3-1/TRBV3-2 CASSPTGWVYTF
TRBV6-5 CASSYAGNPYEQYF
TRBV2 CASPAGPHGYTF
TRBV2 CATRGNTEAFF
TRBV18 CASSPPDRDHSPLHF
TRBV19 CASSPYRDSLHQETQYF
TRBV12-3/TRBV12-4 CASSLAGAGELFF
TRBV28 CASSRQGAVGELFF
TRBV7-2 CASSPTDYNTGELFF
TRBV5-1 CASSPPGRRDTDTQYF
TRBV28 CASSPPGVPTPNYGYTF
TRBV9 CASSVGPLGSYGYTF
TRBV5-4 CASSFGQGARNEQFF
TRBV5-5 CASSLAARWAFF
TRBV5-1 CATKLGTSGYEQYF
TRBV2 CASTQLDNEQFF
TRBV7-9 CASSTDQETQYF
TRBV11-3 CASSLSPIEGSEQYF
TRBV6-5 CASSYTGTSIYEQYF
TRBV10-2 CASSDTDRALSYEQYF
TRBV12-5 CASGLVQSTGWNQPQHF
TRBV7-6 CASSDLQRGTEAFF
TRBV7-2 CASTSSTSAKETQYF
TRBV10-2 CAISDSPKAPATNEKLFF
TRBV3-1/TRBV3-2 CASSQAWDRTYEQYF
TRBV6-5 CASTPSGPVTGELFF
TRBV28 CASSPRQGTGGRYTF
TRBV29-1 CSVEGQRPYEQYF
TRBV12-3/TRBV12-4 CASSRIWGQPQHF
TRBV6-4 CASSDSGGGAPGELFF
TRBV28 CASSLTGDPNTEAFF
TRBV2 CASRWGVMNEQFF
TRBV18 CASSPPDRPAYEQYF
TRBV20-1 CSASGELEGGYTF
TRBV27 CASRATGNSNQPQHF
TRBV6-1 CASSEVTGSYEQYF
TRBV27 CASSLQGAGQYF
TRBV9 CASSVFPGELFF
TRBV19 CASSMGVSGTRNEQFF
TRBV28 CASSLVGGTYNEQFF
TRBV3-1/TRBV3-2 CASSQEGGGGSQHF
TRBV3-1/TRBV3-2 CASSGASRAHNEQFF
TRBV18 CASSPAVIFAEAFF